Sequencing of this T cell receptor beta chain was carried out in a study of shared clonotypes between healthy human individuals. The data were produced by immunoSEQ multiplex PCR, yet TCRdb's version contains in-frame clones alone and is incomplete. The sample consists of roughly 550,000 clones, nearly 97% of them appearing once. Terminally differentiated effector memory CD45RA+ cells were left out of the naive CD8 fraction, which was CD45RO-negative and positively selected for CCR7. Germline CDR1 is MDHEN and CDR2 is SYDVKM. Trimming left V 9 bases short and J 2 bases short, with 12 bases between. This CDR3 is built from 13 residues.

The sample was naive CD8+ T cells sorted from blood. The chain employs TRBV28 and TRBJ2-3; D might be TRBD2 (7 bases). The receptor was isolated from a woman aged 25 to 39 in good health. The DNA for the CDR3 is TGTGCCAGTCGGGGGGCAAACACAGATACGCAGTATTTT. It specifies CASRGANTDTQYF.